This TCR beta chain was sequenced during a study of OX40 agonist ivuxolimab in advanced cancers. Overall study findings and caveats: Clonal expansion by week 6 occurred in CD4+ and CD8+ blood T cells (at 0.1 to 3.0 mg/kg). CD8+ T cells showed, on average, more clonal expansion than CD4+ cells.

V shed 1 base and J shed 4 bases, with 5 bases lying between them. The CDR3 contains 13 residues. CDR1 is SGHTA, CDR2 FQGNSA, per germline. Points on this clone: What it recognizes is unknown.

Profiled with immunoSEQ multiplex PCR; TCRdb holds only in-frame clones, not every one. The sample lists 75,000 to 100,000 clones; around 90% were seen once. The sample consisted of CD4+ or CD8+ T cells sorted from blood, taken in a trial of the OX40 agonist ivuxolimab. The source is an adult with an advanced solid tumor such as melanoma, head and neck, liver or kidney cancer. The chain uses TRBV7-2 and TRBJ1-5, with D unclear. CDR3 sequence: CASSLEVNQPQHF. The DNA of the CDR3 is TGTGCCAGCAGCTTAGAGGTAAATCAGCCCCAGCATTTT. Looking up the rest from reference TRBV7-2 and TRBJ1-5 gives the full variable domain: GAGVSQSPSNKVTEKGKDVELRCDPISGHTALYWYRQSLGQGLEFLIYFQGNSAPDKSGLPSDRFSAERTGGSVSTLTIQRTQQEDSAVYLCASSLEVNQPQHFGDGTRLSIL.